Each of the 20 T cell receptor beta chains below was sequenced from the same sample in a study of blood T cell repertoires in COVID-19. TCRdb's table, derived via immunoSEQ multiplex PCR, lists solely in-frame clones and lacks some. Here the sample spans 98,000 or so clones, just over 85% being singletons. What was sequenced was peripheral blood. These receptors all come from a human donor in a cohort sampled during active COVID-19.

This chain joins TRBV23-1 and TRBJ1-2; 8 nucleotides match TRBD1. TRBV23-1 is classed as an ORF, of uncertain function. The CDR3 runs 15 residues. J lost 6 bases, V lost 4 bases, and 10 bases had no gene match. The CDR3 spells CASSLGQGNENGYTF. The CDR3 region has the DNA TGCGCCAGCAGTCTCGGACAGGGCAATGAAAATGGCTACACCTTC.

The rearrangement uses TRBV4-1 and TRBJ2-1; the match to TRBD1 covers 8 bases. V was pared by 1 base and J by 7 bases, with 6 bases of the junction left unmatched. Germline V gene lookup returns CDR1 MGHRA and CDR2 YSYEKL. This CDR3 has 15 amino acids. The CDR3 loop is CASSQARQGTNEQFF. The CDR3 DNA reads as TGCGCCAGCAGCCAAGCCCGACAGGGGACGAATGAGCAGTTCTTC.

The gene calls are TRBV21-1 and TRBJ1-2. TRBV21-1 is designated a pseudogene. The length of the CDR3 is 12 residues. The DNA of the CDR3 is TGTGCCAGCAGCACAACCGGGATTCTCTACACCTTC. Translating gives CASSTTGILYTF.

The chain joins TRBV30 to TRBJ1-3; 8 nucleotides match TRBD1. The ends lost 8 bases at V and 2 bases at J; junction bases unmatched: 2. This CDR3 contains 12 residues. Per germline, CDR1 GTSNPN and CDR2 SVGIG (reference sequence). The CDR3, as DNA: TGTGCCGTGGACAGGGCTGGAAACACCATATATTTT. Translating it yields CAVDRAGNTIYF. The whole variable domain, filled in from reference TRBV30 and TRBJ1-3, reads SQTIHQWPATLVQPVGSPLSLECTVEGTSNPNLYWYRQAAGRGLQLLFYSVGIGQISSEVPQNLSASRPQDRQFILSSKKLLLSDSGFYLCAVDRAGNTIYFGEGSWLTVV.

The chain recombines TRBV10-2 with TRBJ2-1; perhaps TRBD1 as D (6 bases). V was shortened by 5 bases and J by 7 bases, with 12 bases between the two germline ends. The V gene's germline CDR1 is WSHSY and CDR2 SAAADI. This CDR3 is built from 13 residues. CDR3 nucleotide sequence: TGCGCCAGCAGTTCAGGGGTAGGTAATGAGCAGTTCTTC. It specifies CASSSGVGNEQFF.

This chain links TRBV6-6 with TRBJ1-3; TRBD1 aligns across 7 bases. V lost 5 bases and J lost 0; bases outside the gene matches: 1. Germline V gives CDR1 MNHNY, CDR2 SVGAGI (reference sequence). This CDR3 spans 14 amino acids. The CDR3, as DNA: TGTGCCAGCAGTCCAGGGGGCTCTGGAAACACCATATATTTT. Encoded protein: CASSPGGSGNTIYF.

This clone was picked up one time. This chain connects TRBV9 to TRBJ2-7; D is possibly TRBD1 (6 bases). In germline, CDR1 is SGDLS, CDR2 YYNGEE. There are 15 residues in the CDR3. The V and J ends lost 4 bases and 0 bases respectively, with 14 bases between them. For the CDR3, the DNA is TGTGCCAGCAGCCCGTGGGACACTGACTCCTACGAGCAGTACTTC. Translation gives CASSPWDTDSYEQYF.

V and J are TRBV27 and TRBJ2-6, with D maybe TRBD1 (6 bases). This CDR3 spans 14 amino acids. Between the trimmed V and J ends, which lost 5 bases and 16 bases, there was a span of 21 bases. Germline CDR1 reads MNHEY; CDR2 reads SMNVEV (reference sequence). The CDR3 DNA reads TGTGCCAGCAGTCCTCTGGACAGTCCAGGACCACTGACTTTC. This sequence encodes CASSPLDSPGPLTF.

The V call is TRBV7-9, the J call TRBJ2-1, with TRBD2 as a possible D gene (6 bases). The CDR3 covers 15 residues. Germline assignment: CDR1 SEHNR and CDR2 FQNEAQ (reference sequence). V shed 6 bases and J shed 5 bases, with 17 bases lying between them. As DNA, the CDR3 is TGTGCCAGCAGTTCGGCGGGGCGGGCCCACAATGAGCAGTTCTTC. Protein: CASSSAGRAHNEQFF.

V and J are TRBV20-1 and TRBJ2-2, with TRBD1 matching over 7 bases. Germline V gene sequence: CDR1 DFQATT, CDR2 SNEGSKA (reference sequence). Trimming removed 3 bases from V and 4 bases from J; junction bases left unmatched: 8. The CDR3 runs 15 residues. The CDR3 region is CSASKGGMTTGELFF. The CDR3 nucleotides are TGCAGTGCTAGTAAAGGGGGCATGACCACCGGGGAGCTGTTTTTT.

The rearrangement joins TRBV6-1 to TRBJ2-1, with 8 bases aligning to TRBD2. The CDR3 loop spans 16 amino acids. Germline V gives CDR1 MNHNS, CDR2 SASEGT. J lost 9 bases, V lost 4 bases, and 14 bases had no gene match. The CDR3 coding sequence is TGTGCCAGCAGTGCACCAGGAGCGGGAGAAGGCGCTGAGCAGTTCTTC. Protein: CASSAPGAGEGAEQFF.

The chain is built from TRBV3-1 (or the pseudogene TRBV3-2) and TRBJ2-3, with 15 bases matching TRBD2. From germline, CDR1 is LGHDT and CDR2 YNNKEL (reference sequence). The CDR3 extends over 18 amino acids. With 5 bases clipped from V and 1 base from J, the junction kept 7 bases outside the gene matches. The CDR3: CASSTPGLAGGGTDTQYF. CDR3 coding DNA: TGTGCCAGCAGCACGCCGGGACTAGCGGGGGGCGGCACAGATACGCAGTATTTT.

The chain has TRBV7-9 and TRBJ1-1, with TRBD1 matching 9 bases. V was pared by 7 bases and J by 3 bases, with 6 bases of the junction left unmatched. CDR3 size: 14 residues. Germline lookup yields CDR1 SEHNR and CDR2 FQNEAQ (reference sequence). In DNA form, the CDR3 reads TGTGCCAGCACCGGCCGGGACAGGGACACTGAAGCTTTCTTT. Its translation: CASTGRDRDTEAFF.

The rearrangement joins TRBV7-9 to TRBJ2-3; D call uncertain. Germline CDR1 SEHNR, CDR2 FQNEAQ (reference sequence). Trimming took off 2 bases at V and 5 bases at J, with 11 bases between the two ends. The CDR3 length is 14 residues. The CDR3 reads CASSLRLDEDTQYF. CDR3 sequence (DNA): TGTGCCAGCAGCTTAAGGCTAGATGAAGATACGCAGTATTTT.

V is TRBV7-6 and J is TRBJ2-7; 11 positions agree with TRBD1. The CDR3 is made up of 15 amino acids. Losses at the gene ends were 5 bases for V and 3 bases for J; bases not matched to a gene: 6. Germline CDR1 is SGHVS and CDR2 is FNYEAQ. The DNA for the CDR3 is TGTGCCAGCAGCCTTTCCGGGACAGGGGGCTACGAGCAGTACTTC. Residues: CASSLSGTGGYEQYF.

This chain links TRBV19 with TRBJ1-1, with D unclear. Between the trimmed V and J ends, which lost 8 bases and 4 bases, there was a span of 8 bases. The CDR3 sequence is 11 residues long. Germline-derived CDR1 and CDR2 are LNHDA and SQIVND (reference sequence). The CDR3 nucleotides are TGTGCCAGTCAGTTTTCCACTGAAGCTTTCTTT. Its translation is CASQFSTEAFF.

The rearrangement joins TRBV27 to TRBJ1-2; the match to TRBD1 covers 9 bases. Per germline, CDR1 MNHEY and CDR2 SMNVEV (reference sequence). V gave up 7 bases and J gave up 4 bases; unmatched junction bases: 16. The CDR3 runs 17 residues. CDR3 in amino acids: CASTSRGQGDEGYGYTF. CDR3 DNA: TGTGCCAGCACCTCCCGGGGACAGGGAGACGAAGGCTATGGCTACACCTTC.

The chain links TRBV6-1 to TRBJ1-1; possibly TRBD1 for D (6 bases). Germline V gene data show CDR1 as MNHNS and CDR2 as SASEGT. The CDR3 extends over 11 amino acids. Trimming took off 2 bases at V and 10 bases at J, with 8 bases between the two ends. The CDR3 reads CASSELGAAFF. The CDR3 coding sequence is TGTGCCAGCAGTGAATTGGGGGCAGCTTTCTTT.

The rearrangement uses TRBV11-2 and TRBJ1-1; the D is unclear. The ends were cut back, 3 bases at V and 2 bases at J, with 7 bases in the middle. The CDR3 has 13 residues. Germline CDR1 and CDR2: SGHAT and FQNNGV. The CDR3, as DNA: TGTGCCAGCAGCTTGTCCACAAACACTGAAGCTTTCTTT. Amino acids: CASSLSTNTEAFF.

The rearrangement links TRBV19 to TRBJ2-5, with 13 bases matching TRBD2. The J segment lost 4 bases and the V segment lost 5 bases, leaving 13 bases of the junction unmatched. CDR1 is LNHDA and CDR2 is SQIVND in the germline V gene (reference sequence). This CDR3 contains 18 residues. The CDR3 bases are TGTGCCAGTAGTCCTTACCTCGGACTAGCGGGAGCCCCAGAGACCCAGTACTTC. Its protein product is CASSPYLGLAGAPETQYF.